This entry lists 8 T cell receptor beta chains sequenced from one sample in a study of molecular identifiers for immune sequencing clone quantification. TCRdb itself ran the PCR reads through MiXCR, one entry per CDR3 protein. The sample has over 300,000 distinct CDR3 sequences; roughly 24% are singletons. Sequences were obtained from naive CD8+ T cells from blood, with Jurkat cell RNA spiked in. Regarding subset: FACS-sorted CD8+CD4-CCR7+CD45RA+ naive T cells. The receptors here all came from a human donor in good health. Some libraries in this study had Jurkat cell RNA spiked in.

The chain joins TRBV2 to TRBJ2-5; TRBD1 or TRBD2 may be the D gene (5 bases each). The CDR3 is made up of 16 amino acids. Deletions cut 0 bases from V and 2 bases from J, with 13 bases between. Germline loops: CDR1 SNHLY, CDR2 FYNNEI. The CDR3 DNA sequence: TGTGCCAGCAGTGAAGCGGGACCACTTGATCAAGAGACCCAGTACTTC. Its translation: CASSEAGPLDQETQYF.

J is TRBJ1-1 and V is TRBV12-3 or TRBV12-4; D unclear. CDR3 size: 17 residues. Trimming removed 3 bases from V and 4 bases from J, with 21 bases in between. CDR3 sequence: CASSLEVTDPMITEAFF. DNA of the CDR3: TGTGCCAGCAGTTTGGAGGTCACAGATCCGATGATCACTGAAGCTTTCTTT.

The CDR3 bases are TGTGCCAGCACCGGGGGACGGACGTTATACTTC. Translating it yields CASTGGRTLYF. The rearrangement uses TRBV28 and TRBJ2-7; D perhaps matches TRBD2 (6 bases). CDR1 is MDHEN and CDR2 is SYDVKM in the germline V gene. The CDR3 length is 11 residues. Trimming removed 7 bases from V and 13 bases from J, with 17 bases in between.

This chain links TRBV7-9 with TRBJ1-1; the match to TRBD1 covers 8 bases. The CDR3 covers 14 residues. CDR1 is SEHNR, CDR2 FQNEAQ, per germline (reference sequence). J gave up 4 bases and V 5 bases, and 6 bases lay outside the gene matches. The CDR3 loop is CASSPGDRGTEAFF. In DNA form, the CDR3 reads TGTGCCAGCAGCCCTGGAGACAGGGGCACTGAAGCTTTCTTT.

This clonotype was recorded at least ten times. Its ends do not fully match the called genes, so a read error is possible. The CDR3 here is CASSVAGTEQYF. The CDR3 nucleotides are TGTGCCAGCAGCGTAGCAGGTACCGAGCAGTACTTC. The V and J genes are TRBV7-9 and TRBJ2-7, with D unresolved. The germline V gene encodes CDR1 SEHNR and CDR2 FQNEAQ (reference sequence). The CDR3 is made up of 12 amino acids. Together with reference TRBV7-9 and TRBJ2-7, the CDR3 gives the full variable domain: DTGVSQNPRHKITKRGQNVTFRCDPISEHNRLYWYRQTLGQGPEFLTYFQNEAQLEKSRLLSDRFSAERPKGSFSTLEIQRTEQGDSAMYLCASSVAGTEQYFGPGTRLTVT.

The chain recombines TRBV6-5 with TRBJ1-1; a possible D gene is TRBD1 (6 bases). Looked up from germline, CDR1 is MNHEY and CDR2 is SVGAGI. Trimming took 2 bases from V and 8 from J, leaving 12 bases between them. The CDR3 consists of 13 residues. DNA of the CDR3: TGTGCCAGCAGTTACCACAGGGTCGCGGAAGCTTTCTTT. This gives the protein CASSYHRVAEAFF.

This clonotype has only a few counts. The genes are TRBV7-2 and TRBJ2-7; no reliable D call. Germline V CDR1 and CDR2: SGHTA, FQGNSA. The CDR3 consists of 14 residues. The V end lost 1 base, the J end lost 3 bases, and 10 bases lay between the germline ends. The CDR3 sequence: CASSLDTPIYEQYF. The CDR3 bases are TGTGCCAGCAGCTTAGATACACCTATCTACGAGCAGTACTTC.

The rearrangement joins TRBV27 to TRBJ2-1; D call uncertain. The CDR3 is 16 residues long. V shed 2 bases and J shed 0 bases, with 11 bases lying between them. Germline CDR1 MNHEY, CDR2 SMNVEV (reference sequence). The DNA for the CDR3 is TGTGCCAGCAGTTTAGTTTTCGGCACCTCCTACAATGAGCAGTTCTTC. It translates to CASSLVFGTSYNEQFF.